The entry below describes one T cell receptor beta chain. CDR1 is MNHEY and CDR2 is SVGAGI in the germline V gene. The CDR3 is made up of 15 amino acids. V shed 7 bases, J shed 3 bases, and the junction held 8 bases outside the gene matches. This sample is drawn from a study of blood T cell repertoires in COVID-19. Looking at the study overall: PBMCs, B-cell-depleted T cells, or T cells were the source of the cDNA or gDNA that made up the material.

Original processing methods: How many nucleated cells were present was estimated from reference gene primer amplification. The method was immunoSEQ multiplex PCR; TCRdb's version includes in-frame clones alone and lacks a portion of them. The V and J calls and clone size are taken from that table; D and trimming were inferred from the DNA. The table lists around 160,000 clones, approximately 88% of them singletons. The rearrangement uses TRBV6-5 and TRBJ2-2, with 7 positions matching TRBD1. Sequencing input: peripheral blood. This sequence originates from a man in his 60s with acute or convalescent COVID-19. The CDR3 bases are TGTGCCAGCACCCGGGACAGTTCGGACACCGGGGAGCTGTTTTTT. It codes for CASTRDSSDTGELFF.